This paragraph reports one T cell receptor (beta chain). No antigen is known for it. TCRdb re-called the 5' RACE reads with MiXCR, one entry per CDR3 protein. The profile shows under 950,000 distinct CDR3 sequences, around a fifth of them singletons. J was trimmed by 3 bases and V by 5 bases; bases with no gene match: 1. Germline V gives CDR1 SQVTM, CDR2 ANQGSEA. The CDR3 is made up of 12 amino acids. The data are from a study of CD8 T cells in ankylosing spondylitis. Study-level points and caveats: A motif in TCR beta, a set of roughly 8 highly homologous variants, appeared characteristic of ankylosing spondylitis blood.

Sequencing was done on a sample of blood, either unsorted or a sorted T cell fraction (not recorded which). This receptor was taken from a male donor with ankylosing spondylitis. The gene calls are TRBV29-1 and TRBJ2-7; TRBD2 aligns across 10 bases. CDR3 DNA: TGCAGCGTTAGCGGGGGGGACTACGAGCAGTACTTC. Protein sequence: CSVSGGDYEQYF.